This TCR beta chain was recorded in a study of Tregs in tolerant kidney transplant recipients. This table comes from immunoSEQ multiplex PCR, and its TCRdb copy is limited to in-frame clones, with some not included. The profile shows about 64,000 clones, about 90% of them singletons. General observations from the study: Validation in larger populations is needed because few patients were studied. Changing PCR primers prevented nucleotide comparison between some patients' samples. Tolerant patients' donor-specific Tregs expanded beyond overall Tregs, suggesting antigen-driven growth.

A remark on this clone: No antigen is known for it.

Germline CDR1 is SGDLS and CDR2 is YYNGEE. This CDR3 contains 14 residues. The ends were cut back, 0 bases at V and 3 bases at J, with 7 bases in the middle. The nonmyeloablative bone marrow transplants came from related graft donors, with transient mixed chimerism. The TCR was taken from a human patient who received a combined kidney and bone marrow transplant. The graft donor may have given rise to some T cells. The rearrangement links TRBV9 to TRBJ1-3, with a weak D call TRBD1 (5 bases). Sequenced here: CD4+ T cells from blood (PBMCs), sampled 6 months after the transplant. CDR3 sequence (DNA): TGTGCCAGCAGCGTAGGGGGCTTTGGAAACACCATATATTTT. It yields the protein CASSVGGFGNTIYF.